Listed below are T cell receptor beta chains from one sample, sequenced in a study of cytomegalovirus exposure and HLA in healthy donors. TCRdb's copy holds only in-frame clones and misses some; the assay was immunoSEQ multiplex PCR. The data hold approximately 190,000 clones, with 81% observed a single time. The sample taken for sequencing was PBMCs. These receptors were taken from a man aged 50 to 60 in good health and CMV-seronegative. CDR3s include the opening cysteine and the closing phenylalanine or tryptophan. Each record gives: clone size, J gene, CDR3 length, D gene, V gene, CDR3 protein, CDR3 DNA. The D gene is left open where the match is weak. Some rows have no size entry. The others give once, few or many, or a class for an expanded clone.

NA,TRBJ2-7,12,TRBD1,TRBV28,CASSPGTAEQYF,TGTGCCAGCAGTCCCGGGACAGCAGAACAGTACTTC
NA,TRBJ1-4,13,TRBD1,TRBV29-1,CSAAGQVEEKLFF,TGCAGCGCCGCAGGACAGGTGGAGGAAAAACTGTTTTTT
NA,TRBJ2-7,16,TRBD2,TRBV5-1,CASSPRGGGPSYEQYF,TGCGCCAGCAGCCCCCGTGGCGGGGGGCCCTCCTACGAGCAGTACTTC
NA,TRBJ2-2,22,NA,TRBV21-1,CASPRRDRGGTSGGSNTGELFF,TGTGCCAGCCCCAGGAGGGACAGGGGTGGGACTAGCGGGGGTTCGAACACCGGGGAGCTGTTTTTT
NA,TRBJ1-5,15,NA,TRBV18,CASSPGGGGDQPQHF,TGTGCCAGCTCACCAGGGGGAGGTGGGGATCAGCCCCAGCATTTT
NA,TRBJ1-2,14,NA,TRBV27,CASSPTEINYGYTF,TGTGCCAGCAGTCCGACAGAAATTAACTATGGCTACACCTTC
NA,TRBJ1-5,14,NA,TRBV4-1,CASSQQESNQPQHF,TGCGCCAGCAGCCAACAGGAAAGCAATCAGCCCCAGCATTTT
NA,TRBJ1-2,13,NA,TRBV12-5,CASGLGEGYGYTF,TGTGCTAGTGGTTTGGGTGAGGGCTATGGCTACACCTTC
NA,TRBJ1-2,13,NA,TRBV7-9,CASSLDAAYGYTF,TGTGCCAGCAGCTTAGACGCGGCGTATGGCTACACCTTC
NA,TRBJ2-1,16,TRBD2,TRBV2,CASSSPQRGGSDEQFF,TGTGCCAGCAGTAGCCCACAGCGGGGGGGCAGCGATGAGCAGTTCTTC
few,TRBJ2-2,13,NA,TRBV9,CASSATNTGELFF,TGTGCCAGCAGCGCCACGAACACCGGGGAGCTGTTTTTT
NA,TRBJ1-1,12,NA,TRBV7-9,CASSFRNTEAFF,TGTGCCAGCAGCTTCCGGAACACTGAAGCTTTCTTT
NA,TRBJ1-4,15,NA,TRBV15,CATSRVSTATEKLFF,TGTGCCACCAGCAGAGTTTCGACTGCAACTGAAAAACTGTTTTTT
NA,TRBJ2-7,13,NA,TRBV2,CASKGVLTYEQYF,TGTGCCAGCAAAGGGGTACTGACCTACGAGCAGTACTTC
NA,TRBJ1-2,15,NA,TRBV9,CASSVEVAGLYGYTF,TGTGCCAGCAGCGTAGAGGTCGCAGGGCTCTATGGCTACACCTTC
NA,TRBJ1-2,15,NA,TRBV4-1,CASSQDQGSNYGYTF,TGCGCCAGCAGCCAAGATCAGGGATCTAACTATGGCTACACCTTC
once,TRBJ2-5,15,TRBD2,TRBV15,CATSAPGGGGETQYF,TGTGCCACCAGCGCCCCCGGGGGGGGCGGAGAGACCCAGTACTTC
NA,TRBJ2-7,13,TRBD1,TRBV9,CASSPDRGHEQYF,TGTGCCAGCAGCCCCGACAGGGGGCACGAGCAGTACTTC
NA,TRBJ2-2,16,NA,TRBV21-1,CASSKVRGGRTGELFF,TGTGCCAGCAGCAAAGTGAGGGGGGGCCGGACCGGGGAGCTGTTTTTT
NA,TRBJ2-4,15,NA,TRBV11-1,CASSLAIADKNIQYF,TGTGCCAGCAGCTTAGCGATAGCGGACAAAAACATTCAGTACTTC
NA,TRBJ1-1,17,NA,TRBV7-9,CASSLLNAGVRNTEAFF,TGTGCCAGCAGCTTACTCAACGCAGGGGTCAGGAACACTGAAGCTTTCTTT